This section outlines one T cell receptor beta chain sequence together with its context. Its antigen is currently not known. One base away there is no much larger clone; base qualities are not given. The data were taken from a study of blood T cell repertoires in COVID-19 (dated by TCRdb to 2018 to 2020). Broadly, across the study: The collaborator samples originated in the United States, Italy and Spain and spanned the acute and convalescent phases of COVID-19. The prospective study material was composed of cDNA or gDNA derived from T cells, B-cell-depleted T cells, or PBMCs. Subjects who had been exposed to COVID-19, were actively infected with it, or had recovered from it provided the deeply sampled blood TCRbeta repertoires that made up the dataset. The repertoires were made available in a free public database intended to serve as a resource for research on the immune response to SARS-CoV-2. The samples were drawn from two sources: the first 160 participants of the ongoing ImmuneRACE study, and fewer than 1,500 subjects contributed by 6 global collaborators. The sample metadata nearly always contained a de-identified subject ID, COVID-19 status, age in years and sex. Where available, HLA class I and class II types were obtained from metadata supplied by the sample provider rather than from assay-based typing.

TCRbeta CDR3 regions were amplified from genomic DNA using the immunoSEQ Assay, a bias-controlled multiplex PCR. The study's processing was this. The number of nucleated cells in each sample was estimated from the amplification of reference gene primers within the assay. To quantify the absolute abundance of each unique TCRbeta CDR3 rearrangement, sequence reads were collapsed and filtered. For each sample, productive Simpson clonality was calculated by taking the square root of Simpson's diversity index across productive rearrangements. TCRdb re-hosts the immuneACCESS table, in-frame sequences only. Its copies lack some clones; in the studies checked, an unresolved V gene accounts for under half of them, and the cause for the rest is not known. V and J calls and clone size come straight from that table; D and trimming were deduced from the DNA. This sample gives about 220,000 clones in total; around 84% of them show up just once. In total, the top ten clones hold 20% of the sample.

General conclusions and limits of the study: The amount of clinical and demographic metadata varied by source and participant and was provided uncurated.

Collaborating institutions collected whole blood in K2EDTA tubes following their own protocols. Collaborator samples were shipped for TCRbeta analysis as frozen whole blood, isolated PBMCs, or DNA extracted from either sample type. For CDR1 and CDR2, the germline V gene lists MDHEN and SYDVKM. Reading from cysteine to phenylalanine, the CDR3 counts 14 amino acids. The CDR3 DNA has 42 bases and is translated from base 1. Trimming takes 3 bases from V and 3 bases from J, and the germline ends sit 11 bases apart. This clonotype was sampled from a man aged 25-45 years with active or convalescent COVID-19. Sample: peripheral blood. The V and J segments used are TRBV28 and TRBJ1-2; TRBD1 is possibly the D segment (6 matching bases). The CDR3 has the sequence CASSFTGFDYGYTF. The base sequence is TGTGCCAGCAGTTTTACAGGGTTTGACTATGGCTACACCTTC.